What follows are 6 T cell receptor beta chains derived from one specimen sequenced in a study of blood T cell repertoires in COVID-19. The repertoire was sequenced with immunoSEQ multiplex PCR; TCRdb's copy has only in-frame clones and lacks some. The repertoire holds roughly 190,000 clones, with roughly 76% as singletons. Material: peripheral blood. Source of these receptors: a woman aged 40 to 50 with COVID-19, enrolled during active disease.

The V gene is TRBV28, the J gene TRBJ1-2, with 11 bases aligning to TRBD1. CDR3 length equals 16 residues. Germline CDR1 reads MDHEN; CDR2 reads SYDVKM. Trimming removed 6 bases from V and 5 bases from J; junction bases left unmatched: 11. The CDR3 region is CASSEGTGGSLYGYTF. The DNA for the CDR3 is TGTGCCAGCAGCGAAGGGACAGGGGGTTCCCTTTATGGCTACACCTTC.

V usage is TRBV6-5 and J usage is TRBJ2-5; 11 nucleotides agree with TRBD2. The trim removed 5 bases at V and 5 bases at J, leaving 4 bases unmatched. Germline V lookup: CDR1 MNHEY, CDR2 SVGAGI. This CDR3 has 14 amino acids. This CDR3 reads CASSLTSGSETQYF. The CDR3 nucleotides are TGTGCCAGCAGTCTCACTAGCGGGAGTGAGACCCAGTACTTC.

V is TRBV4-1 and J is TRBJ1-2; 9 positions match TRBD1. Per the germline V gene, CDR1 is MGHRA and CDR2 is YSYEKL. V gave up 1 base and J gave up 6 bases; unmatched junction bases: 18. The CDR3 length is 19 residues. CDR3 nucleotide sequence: TGCGCCAGCAGCCAAGTGTATCCCGGGACAGGGAGTTCGGGTGATGGCTACACCTTC. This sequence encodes CASSQVYPGTGSSGDGYTF.

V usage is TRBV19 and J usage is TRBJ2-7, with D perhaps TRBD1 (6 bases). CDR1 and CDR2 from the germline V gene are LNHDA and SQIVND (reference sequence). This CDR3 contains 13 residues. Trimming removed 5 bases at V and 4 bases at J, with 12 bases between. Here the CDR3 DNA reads TGTGCCAGTAGTGTTTCACAGGGTTACGAGCAGTACGTC. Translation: CASSVSQGYEQYV.

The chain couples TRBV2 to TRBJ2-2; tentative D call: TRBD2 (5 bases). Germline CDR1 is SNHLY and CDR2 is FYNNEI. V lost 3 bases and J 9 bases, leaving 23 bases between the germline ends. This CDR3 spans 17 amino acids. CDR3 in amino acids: CASSDSFWVGSGRELFF. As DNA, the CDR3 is TGTGCCAGCAGTGACTCTTTCTGGGTAGGGAGTGGCCGGGAGCTGTTTTTT.

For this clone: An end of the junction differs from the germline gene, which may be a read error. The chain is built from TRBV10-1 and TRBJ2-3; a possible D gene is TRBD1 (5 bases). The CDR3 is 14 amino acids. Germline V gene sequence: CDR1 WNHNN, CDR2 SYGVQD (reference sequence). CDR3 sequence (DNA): TGCGCCAGCGGTGAGACAGCCAGCCCAGATACGCAGTATTTT. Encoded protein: CASGETASPDTQYF.